The entry below gives a single T cell receptor beta chain sequence along with its context. Antigen specificity is unknown. The data were obtained in a study of cytomegalovirus exposure and HLA in healthy donors. Findings and caveats of the study: A few chains tied to CMV proved CMV antigen-specific in vitro. The study labeled fewer than 200 TCR beta chains cytomegalovirus-associated. Usually a TCR sequence was rare, but some public TCRs were found in many donors.

Method: immunoSEQ multiplex PCR; TCRdb's copy keeps in-frame clones and lacks some. The sample lists around 160,000 clones, approximately 90% occurring once. Trimming removed 2 bases from V and 12 bases from J, with 16 bases in between. The CDR3 runs 13 residues. Per germline, CDR1 MNHEY and CDR2 SVGAGI. This clonotype was obtained from a man aged 18 to 29 in good health and CMV-seronegative. The material sequenced was PBMCs. This chain connects TRBV6-5 to TRBJ2-5; tentatively, D is TRBD2 (5 bases). Written as DNA, the CDR3 is TGTGCCAGCAGTTACGGACTGAATAGTGGGGAGTACTTC. It is translated as CASSYGLNSGEYF.